The 22 T cell receptor beta chains below were found in one sample sequenced in a study of T cell responses to AZD1222 COVID-19 vaccine. Produced via immunoSEQ multiplex PCR; TCRdb's table is partial and in-frame only. The repertoire holds 120,000 or so clones, with about 90% as singletons. The sequencing here drew on peripheral blood, taken on day 0 of AZD1222 vaccination. Every receptor here comes from an adult in good health.

This clone has only one observation. The chain joins TRBV29-1 to TRBJ2-1; 7 bases fit TRBD1. V lost 7 bases, J lost 4 bases, and 7 bases stayed unmatched. Germline V gene sequence: CDR1 SQVTM, CDR2 ANQGSEA. The CDR3 loop spans 13 amino acids. The CDR3 spells CSAPGDRYNEQFF. Written as DNA, the CDR3 is TGCAGCGCTCCAGGGGACAGATACAATGAGCAGTTCTTC.

Concerning this clone itself: The sample has other DNA sequences that encode this CDR3 too. The CDR3 coding sequence is TGCAGTGCTAGAGGCCCAGGTGAGCAGTTCTTC. This sequence encodes CSARGPGEQFF. The V gene is TRBV20-1, the J gene TRBJ2-1; D gene ambiguous. Germline V CDR1 and CDR2: DFQATT, SNEGSKA (reference sequence). The CDR3 runs to 11 residues. Trimming cost V 1 base and J 9 bases, with 7 bases left between them.

CDR3 coding DNA: TGTGCCAGCAGCTCCTATCGTTCTAAGGGAAGTAATGAAAAACTGTTTTTT. Protein: CASSSYRSKGSNEKLFF. This chain uses TRBV5-6 with TRBJ1-4; the D is unclear. The V end was cut by 3 bases, the J end by 4 bases, with 19 bases between. The CDR3 extends over 17 amino acids. Germline V CDR1 and CDR2: SGHDT, YYEEEE.

The chain links TRBV19 to TRBJ2-4, with D maybe TRBD1 (5 bases). The CDR3 is 15 residues long. The germline CDR1 and CDR2 sequences are LNHDA and SQIVND (reference sequence). V was shortened by 3 bases and J by 6 bases, with 15 bases between the two germline ends. CDR3 sequence: CASSIVAGPANIQYF. CDR3 nucleotide sequence: TGTGCCAGTAGTATTGTTGCAGGGCCTGCAAACATTCAGTACTTC.

This chain uses TRBV2 with TRBJ2-1; 14 positions match TRBD2. This CDR3 spans 17 amino acids. The V segment lost 6 bases and the J segment 0 bases; nucleotides outside the gene matches: 4. CDR1 and CDR2 from the germline V gene are SNHLY and FYNNEI. The CDR3 reads CASRTSGRGLSYNEQFF. DNA for the CDR3: TGTGCCAGCAGGACTAGCGGGAGGGGGCTCTCCTACAATGAGCAGTTCTTC.

The V and J genes are TRBV29-1 and TRBJ2-7; unclear D gene. From germline, CDR1 is SQVTM and CDR2 ANQGSEA. The CDR3 covers 11 residues. V lost 3 bases and J lost 4, with 7 bases in between. For the CDR3, the DNA is TGCAGCGTTGAGCTGGGGTACGAGCAGTACTTC. It translates to CSVELGYEQYF.

The chain links TRBV3-1 (or the pseudogene TRBV3-2) to TRBJ1-2; tentatively, D is TRBD1 (6 bases). The V end lost 2 bases, the J end lost 3 bases, and 10 bases lay between the germline ends. Per the germline V gene, CDR1 is LGHDT and CDR2 is YNNKEL (reference sequence). The CDR3 consists of 14 residues. Here the CDR3 reads CASSQRQGYYGYTF. In DNA form, the CDR3 reads TGTGCCAGCAGCCAACGGCAGGGGTACTATGGCTACACCTTC.

The V and J genes are TRBV2 and TRBJ1-5; D not certain. CDR3 length equals 15 residues. Between the trimmed V and J ends, which lost 2 bases and 1 base, there was a span of 9 bases. The V gene's germline CDR1 is SNHLY and CDR2 FYNNEI. CDR3 loop: CASSEQLKSNQPQHF. The CDR3, as DNA: TGTGCCAGCAGTGAACAGCTGAAAAGCAATCAGCCCCAGCATTTT.

This rearrangement joins TRBV2 to TRBJ1-1; D is unresolved. This CDR3 is built from 12 residues. CDR1 and CDR2 from the germline V gene are SNHLY and FYNNEI. The V gene lost 2 bases and the J gene lost 11 bases, with 12 bases spanning the gap. The CDR3 spells CASSESSQAAFF. CDR3 nucleotide sequence: TGTGCCAGCAGTGAAAGTTCCCAAGCGGCTTTCTTT. Looking up the rest from reference TRBV2 and TRBJ1-1 gives the full variable domain: EPEVTQTPSHQVTQMGQEVILRCVPISNHLYFYWYRQILGQKVEFLVSFYNNEISEKSEIFDDQFSVERPDGSNFTLKIRSTKLEDSAMYFCASSESSQAAFFGQGTRLTVV.

The J gene is TRBJ2-1, the V gene TRBV7-6; 14 bases align to TRBD2. The V gene's germline CDR1 is SGHVS and CDR2 FNYEAQ. The CDR3 is 17 residues long. J gave up 2 bases and V 8 bases, and 8 bases lay outside the gene matches. The CDR3 nucleotides read TGTGCCAGCGGGGGACTAGCGGGAGTGACCGCCTACAATGAGCAGTTCTTC. It specifies CASGGLAGVTAYNEQFF.

The V gene is TRBV18, the J gene TRBJ2-2; 7 bases fit TRBD1. V trimming: 8 bases; J trimming: 0 bases; junction bases outside the gene matches: 6. CDR1 KGHSH and CDR2 LQKENI come from the germline V gene. This CDR3 spans 15 amino acids. The CDR3 loop reads CASTVGQANTGELFF. CDR3 bases: TGTGCCAGCACGGTAGGACAGGCGAACACCGGGGAGCTGTTTTTT.

This chain links TRBV6-5 with TRBJ1-2; tentatively, D is TRBD1 (6 bases). The CDR3 is made up of 15 amino acids. In germline, CDR1 is MNHEY, CDR2 SVGAGI. Trimming took off 0 bases at V and 4 bases at J, with 12 bases between the two ends. CDR3 in DNA: TGTGCCAGCAGTTACTCACGCGGGGGCGGCTATGGCTACACCTTC. Translation: CASSYSRGGGYGYTF.

The V gene is TRBV5-1, the J gene TRBJ2-4; D remains unclear. Germline assignment: CDR1 SGHRS and CDR2 YFSETQ. CDR3 length equals 12 residues. V was shortened by 2 bases and J by 5 bases, with 5 bases between the two germline ends. The CDR3 spells CASSFGENIQYF. In DNA form, the CDR3 reads TGCGCCAGCAGCTTTGGCGAAAACATTCAGTACTTC.

The CDR3 sequence: CASSTPGSYNSPLHF. CDR3 nucleotide sequence: TGTGCCAGCAGCACCCCGGGCTCCTATAATTCACCCCTCCACTTT. V is TRBV7-2 and J is TRBJ1-6, with D uncertain. Germline V CDR1 and CDR2: SGHTA, FQGNSA. This CDR3 has 15 amino acids. The germline V and J ends were trimmed by 5 bases and 0 bases, with 8 bases remaining between them.

The chain employs TRBV3-1 (or the pseudogene TRBV3-2) and TRBJ2-1, with D hard to call. CDR1 is LGHDT, CDR2 YNNKEL, per germline (reference sequence). CDR3 length equals 18 residues. The V and J ends lost 4 bases and 0 bases respectively, with 19 bases between them. The CDR3 bases are TGTGCCAGCAGCCGCCTCAGCCCTGATCCGAGCTCCTACAATGAGCAGTTCTTC. This sequence encodes CASSRLSPDPSSYNEQFF.

This chain uses TRBV6-5 with TRBJ2-7, with TRBD2 identical over 12 bases. CDR3 length: 15 residues. V lost 4 bases, J lost 3 bases, and 4 bases stayed unmatched. In germline, CDR1 is MNHEY, CDR2 SVGAGI. As DNA, the CDR3 is TGTGCCAGCAGTTCCCTGACTAGCGGGGGCTACGAGCAGTACTTC. This translates into CASSSLTSGGYEQYF.

The rearrangement uses TRBV9 and TRBJ2-1; 8 positions match TRBD1. CDR1 and CDR2 (germline): SGDLS, YYNGEE. The junction had 8 bases not matched to a gene; V was cut back by 3 bases and J by 6 bases. This CDR3 contains 15 residues. This CDR3 reads CASSEGQVGTNEQFF. CDR3 bases: TGTGCCAGCAGCGAGGGACAGGTCGGGACCAATGAGCAGTTCTTC.

This clone was picked up a small number of times. The chain joins TRBV19 to TRBJ1-6; perhaps TRBD1 as D (5 bases). The CDR3 has 17 residues. CDR1 and CDR2 (germline): LNHDA, SQIVND (reference sequence). V lost 6 bases and J lost 8, with 23 bases in between. In nucleotides, the CDR3 is TGTGCCAGTAGCCCGCGTCGGGGCGCTTTTTGGGATTCACCCCTCCACTTT. Translation: CASSPRRGAFWDSPLHF.

The chain combines TRBV5-6 with TRBJ2-1; 7 nucleotides line up with TRBD1. Germline lookup yields CDR1 SGHDT and CDR2 YYEEEE. The V gene end was trimmed by 3 bases and the J gene end by 3 bases; junction bases not matched to a gene: 9. This CDR3 has 16 amino acids. CDR3 protein: CASSSQQGSGYNEQFF. In DNA form, the CDR3 reads TGTGCCAGCAGCTCCCAACAGGGGTCCGGCTACAATGAGCAGTTCTTC. The entire variable domain, with the rest obtained from reference TRBV5-6 and TRBJ2-1, is as follows: DAGVTQSPTHLIKTRGQQVTLRCSPKSGHDTVSWYQQALGQGPQFIFQYYEEEERQRGNFPDRFSGHQFPNYSSELNVNALLLGDSALYLCASSSQQGSGYNEQFFGPGTRLTVL.

This chain uses TRBV15 with TRBJ2-7; either TRBD1 or TRBD2 may fit D (5 bases each). The CDR3 runs to 16 residues. Trimming pared 0 bases from V and 6 bases from J, leaving 18 bases between. The V gene's germline CDR1 is LNHNV and CDR2 YYDKDF (reference sequence). The CDR3: CATSREPGPPFREQYF. The CDR3 DNA reads TGTGCCACCAGCAGAGAACCGGGACCACCTTTTCGCGAGCAGTACTTC.

V is TRBV19 and J is TRBJ1-5; D not certain. Deletions cut 5 bases from V and 3 bases from J, with 11 bases between. CDR1 LNHDA and CDR2 SQIVND come from the germline V gene (reference sequence). The CDR3 spans 14 residues. The CDR3 here is CASSLGGLNQPQHF. The CDR3 DNA reads as TGTGCCAGTAGTCTGGGAGGGCTCAATCAGCCCCAGCATTTT.

The chain links TRBV7-9 to TRBJ1-1; TRBD1 matches 10 bases. The CDR3 covers 15 residues. The germline CDR1 and CDR2 sequences are SEHNR and FQNEAQ (reference sequence). The trim removed 5 bases at V and 3 bases at J, leaving 6 bases unmatched. Here the CDR3 DNA reads TGTGCCAGCAGCCCTCCCGGGACAGGGGACACTGAAGCTTTCTTT. Encoded protein: CASSPPGTGDTEAFF.